This T cell receptor (beta chain) was captured in a study of Ad26.COV2.S vaccination and SARS-CoV-2 variants (dated by TCRdb to the early 2020s). In terms of the full investigation: Vaccine-arm donors came from COV1001, a multicentre, randomized, double-blind, placebo-controlled phase I-IIa trial of Ad26.COV2.S in healthy adults. Ad26.COV2.S was administered intramuscularly at a dose of 5x10^10 or 1x10^11 viral particles, either as one shot or as two shots given 56 days apart. TCRbeta repertoire sequencing served as the tool for gauging how specific and how broad the SARS-CoV-2-reactive T cell receptors were following Ad26.COV2.S vaccination. The TCR-sequenced set comprised approximately 32 samples: some 19 Ad26.COV2.S vaccine recipients, 5 placebo recipients and 8 SARS-CoV-2 convalescent individuals. Trial participants were randomized into five groups of five: low-dose or high-dose Ad26.COV2.S given once or twice, or placebo on both occasions. Blinding of investigators to trial group allocation was maintained during experiments and outcome assessment.

Remarks on this clone: Its antigen remains undetermined. There are no base qualities to consult, and no much larger clone falls within one base.

Explained via the paper, the treatment or condition label denotes: about 20 received Ad26.COV2.S at low or high dose, single or two shots; roughly five received placebo; per-sample allocation not given. For vaccine and placebo recipients, repertoires were sequenced using samples collected on day 63 after the first injection. In Cohort 1b, about two dozen adults aged 18-55 years were enrolled at a single site in Boston, USA, between 29 July and 7 August 2020. Ad26.COV2.S consisted of a replication-incompetent adenovirus type 26 vector by which a prefusion-stabilized SARS-CoV-2 spike protein from the original Wuhan strain was expressed. Beyond this particular receptor, the publication reports: Vaccine and placebo recipients had comparable non-spike TCR breadth, which fits with the vaccine containing only spike. After vaccination, spike-specific CD8+ and CD4+ T cell responses were reported to show substantial breadth. The study was not powered for comparison of responses between vaccine doses or regimens. The authors noted that the TCR breadth and depth analyses may have underestimated total T cell responses. Ad26.COV2.S recipients had higher spike-specific TCR breadth than placebo recipients (P = 0.0014).

Taken from cysteine to phenylalanine, the CDR3 has 13 residues. Just the 39-base CDR3 DNA is kept, in frame starting at base 1. CDR1 and CDR2 are drawn from the germline V gene: SGHVS, FQNEAQ. Trimming takes 5 bases off V and 4 bases off J; junction bases not matched to a gene: 3. The immunoSEQ Assay was used to sequence TCRbeta CDR3 regions. After extraction, genomic DNA underwent amplification by bias-controlled multiplex PCR, followed by high-throughput sequencing. The study's processing was this. Collapsing and filtering of sequences were performed to quantify the absolute abundance of each unique TCRbeta CDR3 region. T cell fraction was estimated by normalizing TCRbeta template counts to usable DNA, with usable DNA measured through amplification of reference genes found in all nucleated cells. Repertoire TCRs were annotated as SARS-CoV-2-specific by exact matching of V gene, CDR3 amino acid sequence and J gene to a known reactive TCR set. MIRA supplied the reference SARS-CoV-2 TCR set, which was filtered for enrichment in COVID-19-positive ImmuneCODE repertoires so that public or cross-reactive TCRs were removed. Using the MIRA antigens, annotated TCRs were further analysed by specific ORF or by position within an ORF. Breadth was defined as the number of annotated unique rearrangements divided by the total number of unique productive rearrangements, and depth was defined as the summed frequency of the annotated unique rearrangements. Two-sided Wilcoxon rank-sum tests were used to compare TCR breadth between groups. TCRdb re-hosts the immuneACCESS table, in-frame sequences only. Its copies lack some clones; in the studies checked, an unresolved V gene accounts for under half of them, and the cause for the rest is not known. V, J and clone size were drawn from that table, and D and trimming were deduced from the DNA. The sample table holds roughly 410,000 clones, of which roughly 80% were seen once. The ten largest clones add up to about 7.4% of the sample.

The sequencing here drew on peripheral blood, taken in a trial of Ad26.COV2.S vaccine versus placebo. The sequence was obtained from a person between 18 and 59 years old who received the Ad26.COV2.S COVID-19 vaccine or a placebo. Rearrangement joined TRBV7-8 to TRBJ2-7; TRBD1 matches 9 bases in the middle. CDR3 sequence: CASSPDRGYEQYF. The DNA is as follows: TGTGCCAGCAGCCCGGACAGGGGATACGAGCAGTACTTC.